The T cell receptor (beta chain) under discussion was sequenced for a study of blood T cell repertoires in COVID-19. Study summary: The United States, Italy and Spain provided the acute and convalescent COVID-19 samples. Sources were T cells, B-cell-depleted T cells, or PBMCs; the material itself was cDNA or gDNA.

Original analysis: Using reference gene primer amplification, nucleated cell counts were estimated. The data were produced by immunoSEQ multiplex PCR, yet TCRdb's version contains in-frame clones alone and is incomplete. V, J and clone size derive from that table, while D and trimming were established from the DNA sequence. The repertoire holds roughly 120,000 clones, over 75% seen once, with about 2.5% in the top ten. Trimming took 5 bases from V and 3 from J, leaving 22 bases between them. The CDR3 length is 17 residues. Germline V gene lookup returns CDR1 LNHNV and CDR2 YYDKDF (reference sequence).

The receptor was isolated from a man aged 50 to 59 with acute or convalescent COVID-19. The rearrangement joins TRBV15 to TRBJ1-1; possibly TRBD1 for D (5 bases). The sequenced sample was peripheral blood. The CDR3 DNA is TGTGCCACCAGCCTCTCATCCTTTCTCGGGGGAGACACTGAAGCTTTCTTT. Protein: CATSLSSFLGGDTEAFF.